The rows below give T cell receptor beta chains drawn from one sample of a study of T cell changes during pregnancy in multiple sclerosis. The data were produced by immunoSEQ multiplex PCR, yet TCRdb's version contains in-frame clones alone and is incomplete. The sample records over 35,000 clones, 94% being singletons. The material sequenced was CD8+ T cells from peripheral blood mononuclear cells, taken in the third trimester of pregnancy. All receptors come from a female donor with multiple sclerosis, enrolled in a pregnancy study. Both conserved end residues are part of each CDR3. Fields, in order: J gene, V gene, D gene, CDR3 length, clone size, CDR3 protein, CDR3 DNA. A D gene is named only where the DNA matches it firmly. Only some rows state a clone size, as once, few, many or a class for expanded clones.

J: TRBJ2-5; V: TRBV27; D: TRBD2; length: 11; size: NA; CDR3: CATGGGETQYF; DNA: TGTGCCACCGGGGGGGGAGAGACCCAGTACTTC
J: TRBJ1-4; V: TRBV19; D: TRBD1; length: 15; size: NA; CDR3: CASSIGTGGQEKLFF; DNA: TGTGCCAGTAGTATCGGGACAGGGGGACAGGAAAAACTGTTTTTT
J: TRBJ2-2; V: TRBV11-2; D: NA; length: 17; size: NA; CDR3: CASSNRPAGRNTGELFF; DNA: TGTGCCAGCAGCAATCGACCAGCCGGGAGGAACACCGGGGAGCTGTTTTTT
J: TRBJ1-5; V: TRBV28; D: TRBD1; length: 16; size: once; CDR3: CASRLRQGNSNQPQHF; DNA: TGTGCCAGCAGGCTAAGACAGGGGAATAGCAATCAGCCCCAGCATTTT
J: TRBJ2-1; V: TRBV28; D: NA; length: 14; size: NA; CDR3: CASSLASSYNEQFF; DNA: TGTGCCAGCAGTTTAGCGAGCTCCTACAATGAGCAGTTCTTC
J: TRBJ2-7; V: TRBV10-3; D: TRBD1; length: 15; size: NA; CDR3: CAISPSGTGSYEQYF; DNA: TGTGCCATCAGTCCCTCTGGGACAGGGTCCTACGAGCAGTACTTC
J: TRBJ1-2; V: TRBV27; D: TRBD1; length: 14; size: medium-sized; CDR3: CASSIDRAVGGYTF; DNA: TGTGCCAGCAGTATAGACAGGGCGGTGGGAGGCTACACCTTC
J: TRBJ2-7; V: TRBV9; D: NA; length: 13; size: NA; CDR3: CASSVRGGYEQYF; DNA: TGTGCCAGCAGCGTAAGGGGAGGCTACGAGCAGTACTTC
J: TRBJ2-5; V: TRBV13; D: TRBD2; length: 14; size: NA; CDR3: CASRVGGYQETQYF; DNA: TGTGCCAGCAGAGTCGGGGGGTACCAAGAGACCCAGTACTTC
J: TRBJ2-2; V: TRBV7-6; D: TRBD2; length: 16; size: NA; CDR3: CASSSTSGRLSGELFF; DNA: TGTGCCAGCAGCTCGACTAGCGGGAGATTGTCCGGGGAGCTGTTTTTT
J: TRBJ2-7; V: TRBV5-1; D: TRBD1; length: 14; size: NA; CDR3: CASRRDRGKYEQYF; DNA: TGCGCCAGCAGACGGGACAGGGGGAAATACGAGCAGTACTTC
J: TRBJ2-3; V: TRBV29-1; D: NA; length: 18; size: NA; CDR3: CSVEGWARAEGRSDTQYF; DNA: TGCAGCGTTGAAGGATGGGCCAGGGCGGAGGGACGATCAGATACGCAGTATTTT
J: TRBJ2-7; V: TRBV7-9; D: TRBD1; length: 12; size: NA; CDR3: CASGGQTYEQYF; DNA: TGTGCCAGCGGGGGACAGACCTACGAGCAGTACTTC
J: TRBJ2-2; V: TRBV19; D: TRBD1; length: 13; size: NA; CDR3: CASSATGVGELFF; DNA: TGTGCCAGTAGCGCAACAGGGGTCGGGGAGCTGTTTTTT
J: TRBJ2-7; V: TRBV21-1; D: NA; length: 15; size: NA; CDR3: CASSKEQGLEYEQYF; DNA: TGTGCCAGCAGCAAAGAACAGGGATTAGAATACGAGCAGTACTTC
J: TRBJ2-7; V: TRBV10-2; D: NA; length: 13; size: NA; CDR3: CASHAGHPYEQYF; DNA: TGCGCCAGCCACGCGGGCCATCCCTACGAGCAGTACTTC
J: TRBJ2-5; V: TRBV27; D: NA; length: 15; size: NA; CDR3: CASSLASASGETQYF; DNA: TGTGCCAGCAGTCTCGCTAGCGCGAGTGGAGAGACCCAGTACTTC
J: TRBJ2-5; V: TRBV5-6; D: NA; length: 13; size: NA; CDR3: CASSLLASETQYF; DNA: TGTGCCAGCAGCTTGCTGGCAAGTGAGACCCAGTACTTC
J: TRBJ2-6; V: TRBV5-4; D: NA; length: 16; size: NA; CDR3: CASSLGGAGGANVLTF; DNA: TGTGCCAGCAGCTTGGGGGGCGCGGGGGGGGCCAACGTCCTGACTTTC
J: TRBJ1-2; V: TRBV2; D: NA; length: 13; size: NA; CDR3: CASLRSGGPGYTF; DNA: TGTGCCAGCTTACGAAGCGGGGGCCCTGGCTACACCTTC
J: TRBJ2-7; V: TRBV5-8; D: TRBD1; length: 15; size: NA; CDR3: CASSHGQGPYLEQYF; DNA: TGTGCCAGCAGTCATGGACAGGGGCCCTATCTCGAGCAGTACTTC
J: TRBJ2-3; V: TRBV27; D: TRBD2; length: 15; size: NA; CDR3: CASRYSGSIADTQYF; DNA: TGTGCCAGCAGATATAGCGGGAGTATTGCAGATACGCAGTATTTT
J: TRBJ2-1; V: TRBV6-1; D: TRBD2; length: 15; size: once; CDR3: CASSGWTSGDNEQFF; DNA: TGTGCCAGCAGTGGCTGGACTAGCGGGGACAATGAGCAGTTCTTC
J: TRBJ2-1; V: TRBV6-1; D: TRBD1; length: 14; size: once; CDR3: CASSWTGSDNEQFF; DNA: TGTGCCAGCAGTTGGACAGGGTCCGACAATGAGCAGTTCTTC
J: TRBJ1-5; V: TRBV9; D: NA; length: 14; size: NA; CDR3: CASSVEGGNQPQHF; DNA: TGTGCCAGCAGCGTAGAGGGAGGCAATCAGCCCCAGCATTTT
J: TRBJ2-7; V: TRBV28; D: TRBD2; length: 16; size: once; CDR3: CASRGRGLGLAYEQYF; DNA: TGTGCCAGCAGGGGCCGTGGACTAGGATTAGCCTACGAGCAGTACTTC
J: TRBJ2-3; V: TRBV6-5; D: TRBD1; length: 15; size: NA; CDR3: CASSYGTGNADTQYF; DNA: TGTGCCAGCAGTTACGGGACAGGGAATGCAGATACGCAGTATTTT
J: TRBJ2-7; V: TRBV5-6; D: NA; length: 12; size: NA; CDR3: CASSLEATDQYF; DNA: TGTGCCAGCAGCTTGGAGGCGACAGATCAGTACTTC
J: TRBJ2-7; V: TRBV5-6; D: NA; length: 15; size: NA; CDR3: CASSPTTRATYEQYF; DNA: TGTGCCAGCAGCCCCACGACGAGGGCGACCTACGAGCAGTACTTC
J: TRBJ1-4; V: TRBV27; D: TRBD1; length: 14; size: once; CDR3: CASSLSGGDEKLFF; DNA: TGTGCCAGCAGTTTATCAGGGGGCGACGAAAAACTGTTTTTT
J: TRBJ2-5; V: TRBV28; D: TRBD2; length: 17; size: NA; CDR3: CASSYLKPSGSGETQYF; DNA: TGTGCCAGCAGTTACCTAAAACCTAGCGGGAGCGGAGAGACCCAGTACTTC
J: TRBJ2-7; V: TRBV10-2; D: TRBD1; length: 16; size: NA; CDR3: CASSGGQQSSSYEQYF; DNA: TGCGCCAGCAGTGGGGGACAGCAATCGAGCTCCTACGAGCAGTACTTC
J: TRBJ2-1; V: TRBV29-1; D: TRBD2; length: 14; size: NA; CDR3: CSVEGRGIDNEQFF; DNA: TGCAGCGTTGAGGGGCGGGGGATCGACAATGAGCAGTTCTTC
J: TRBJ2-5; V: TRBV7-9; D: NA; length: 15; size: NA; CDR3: CASSLGENSGETQYF; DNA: TGTGCCAGCAGCTTAGGGGAGAACAGCGGAGAGACCCAGTACTTC
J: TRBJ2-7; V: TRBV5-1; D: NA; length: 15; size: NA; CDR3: CASRNGTYVSYEQYF; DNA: TGCGCCAGCAGAAACGGGACATATGTCTCCTACGAGCAGTACTTC
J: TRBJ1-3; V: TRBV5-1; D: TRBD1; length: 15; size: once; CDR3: CASSLEGARGNTIYF; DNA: TGCGCCAGCAGCTTGGAGGGGGCGCGTGGAAACACCATATATTTT
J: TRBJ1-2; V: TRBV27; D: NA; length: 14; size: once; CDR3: CASSRLKVGYGYTF; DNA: TGTGCCAGCAGCAGGCTGAAGGTTGGCTATGGCTACACCTTC
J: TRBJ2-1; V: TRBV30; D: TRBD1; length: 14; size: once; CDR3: CALTGTGVYNEQFF; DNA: TGTGCCTTGACCGGGACAGGAGTCTACAATGAGCAGTTCTTC
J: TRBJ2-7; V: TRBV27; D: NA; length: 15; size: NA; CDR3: CASSLGSGNTYEQYF; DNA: TGTGCCAGCAGTTTAGGGTCGGGGAATACCTACGAGCAGTACTTC